These 16 T cell receptor beta chains came from one sample sequenced in a study of patients and donors after allogeneic stem cell transplantation (dated by TCRdb to 2018 to 2021). Library preparation was by RT-PCR. The listed sequencing device is NextSeq 550. Starting from the raw public reads, TCRdb applied fastp trimming at Q25, assembled clones with MiXCR and retained in-frame beta chains. Each entry merges the rows of one CDR3 protein and shows their most common DNA and genes. This sample gives roughly 200,000 distinct CDR3 sequences in total; 35% to 45% of them show up just once. 11% of the sample goes to the ten largest clones. The material sequenced was blood, either unsorted or a sorted T cell fraction (not recorded which). The receptors were gathered from a human donor who was either an allogeneic HSCT recipient or a stem cell or donor lymphocyte infusion donor (not recorded which). It is not recorded whose cells these are; they may come from a transplant donor.

The V call is TRBV10-2, the J call TRBJ1-4; D may be TRBD1 (5 bases). Trimming shortened V by 6 bases and J by 8 bases, and 16 bases separated the two germline ends. Germline CDR1 WSHSY, CDR2 SAAADI. The CDR3 has 14 amino acids. CDR3 DNA sequence: TGCGCCAGCAGCGAAGGAGGGGCTAGGGAAAAACTGTTTTTT. This encodes CASSEGGAREKLFF.

The chain employs TRBV27 and TRBJ2-3; D remains unclear. CDR3 length: 14 residues. In germline, CDR1 is MNHEY, CDR2 SMNVEV (reference sequence). Deletions cut 5 bases from V and 1 base from J, with 10 bases between. CDR3 in amino acids: CASSETYRTDTQYF. The CDR3, as DNA: TGTGCCAGCAGTGAGACCTACCGCACAGATACGCAGTATTTT.

This clonotype was seen more than once but under ten times. V usage is TRBV9 and J usage is TRBJ1-5; D is perhaps TRBD1 (5 bases). The CDR3 loop spans 15 amino acids. Germline values: CDR1 SGDLS, CDR2 YYNGEE. V gave up 4 bases and J gave up 3 bases, with 14 bases separating them. CDR3 amino acids: CASSPSSGYNQPQHF. The CDR3 DNA reads TGTGCCAGCAGCCCATCTTCAGGGTACAATCAGCCCCAGCATTTT.

V usage is TRBV5-1 and J usage is TRBJ2-1; D is perhaps TRBD1 (6 bases). Germline values: CDR1 SGHRS, CDR2 YFSETQ. V gave up 0 bases and J gave up 6 bases, with 13 bases separating them. The CDR3 covers 15 residues. The CDR3 spells CASSLGGLRSNEQFF. The CDR3 bases are TGCGCCAGCAGCTTGGGGGGGCTTCGTTCCAATGAGCAGTTCTTC.

The gene calls are TRBV6-5 and TRBJ1-1; D not resolved. Trimming removed 5 bases at V and 1 base at J, with 11 bases between. Germline V gene lookup returns CDR1 MNHEY and CDR2 SVGAGI. The CDR3 runs 14 residues. The chain's CDR3 is CASSRPRGNTEAFF. For the CDR3, the DNA is TGTGCCAGCAGTAGACCCCGGGGGAACACTGAAGCTTTCTTT.

This chain uses TRBV5-6 with TRBJ1-2, with D perhaps matching TRBD1 (5 bases). The ends were cut back, 2 bases at V and 0 bases at J, with 11 bases in the middle. Germline CDR1 and CDR2: SGHDT and YYEEEE. CDR3 length: 15 residues. The CDR3 DNA reads as TGTGCCAGCAGCTTTTTGGGCAGGGCTAACTATGGCTACACCTTC. Translating gives CASSFLGRANYGYTF.

This clonotype has just a few counts. This sequence joins TRBV10-1 and TRBJ1-5; D is perhaps TRBD1 (6 bases). Germline V gene sequence: CDR1 WNHNN, CDR2 SYGVQD (reference sequence). The CDR3 is 13 residues long. The V end lost 8 bases, the J end lost 2 bases, and 10 bases lay between the germline ends. In DNA form, the CDR3 reads TGCGCCAGCGCCTCAGGGGGCAATCAGCCCCAGCATTTT. Residues: CASASGGNQPQHF.

Concerning this clonotype itself: The junction and the germline gene differ at one end; a read error may be behind it. The genes are TRBV7-9 and TRBJ1-3; D remains unclear. CDR1 and CDR2 (germline): SEHNR, FQNEAQ (reference sequence). This CDR3 is 13 amino acids long. Written as DNA, the CDR3 is TGTGCCAGAAGCTTAGGTTCTGGAAACACCATATATTTT. This gives the protein CARSLGSGNTIYF.

V gene TRBV12-3 or TRBV12-4 combines with J gene TRBJ1-2; 8 nucleotides line up with TRBD1. This CDR3 is 19 amino acids long. V lost 5 bases to trimming and J lost 0 bases; unmatched junction nucleotides: 17. The CDR3 sequence is CASSPRYGQGWGPNYGYTF. The CDR3 DNA sequence: TGTGCCAGCAGTCCTCGTTACGGACAGGGATGGGGTCCTAACTATGGCTACACCTTC.

This clonotype has just a few counts. Here the CDR3 reads CASSVDSHTGELFF. In DNA form, the CDR3 reads TGTGCCAGCAGCGTAGACAGTCACACCGGGGAGCTGTTTTTT. The chain employs TRBV9 and TRBJ2-2; D not resolved. CDR1 and CDR2 from the germline V gene are SGDLS and YYNGEE. V shed 0 bases and J shed 3 bases, with 6 bases lying between them. The CDR3 length is 14 residues.

Only a few counts were recorded for this clonotype. This CDR3 is CASSWTDNQPQHF. In nucleotides, the CDR3 is TGTGCCAGCAGCTGGACAGACAATCAGCCCCAGCATTTT. The chain is built from TRBV7-9 and TRBJ1-5, with D possibly being TRBD1 (6 bases). This CDR3 comprises 13 residues. V lost 4 bases, J lost 3 bases, and 7 bases lay in between. The V gene's germline CDR1 is SEHNR and CDR2 FQNEAQ (reference sequence).

This CDR3 reads CATADDGGAMGRPQHF. The CDR3 DNA reads TGTGCCACCGCCGATGATGGGGGGGCAATGGGCCGGCCCCAGCATTTT. The chain has TRBV10-3 and TRBJ1-5; D may be TRBD1 (6 bases). Trimming shortened V by 10 bases and J by 9 bases, and 28 bases separated the two germline ends. The CDR3 is 16 residues long. Germline loops: CDR1 ENHRY, CDR2 SYGVKD.

The table lists this clonotype with a few counts. This rearrangement joins TRBV7-2 to TRBJ1-5, with D hard to call. The V end was cut by 5 bases, the J end by 5 bases, with 25 bases between. The CDR3 is 18 residues long. The germline V gene encodes CDR1 SGHTA and CDR2 FQGNSA. The CDR3 nucleotides read TGTGCCAGCAGCCTCATCCCCCGGGCACCGAGTTATTATCAGCCCCAGCATTTT. Residues: CASSLIPRAPSYYQPQHF.

This rearrangement joins TRBV5-1 to TRBJ1-6; D is perhaps TRBD1 (6 bases). V was clipped by 5 bases and J by 9 bases, with 12 bases between them. This CDR3 comprises 13 residues. The germline CDR1 and CDR2 sequences are SGHRS and YFSETQ. In nucleotides, the CDR3 is TGCGCCAGCAGATATGGACAGCTTTCACCCCTCCACTTT. It encodes CASRYGQLSPLHF.

The chain combines TRBV5-5 with TRBJ1-4, with no clear D. Deletions cut 7 bases from V and 0 bases from J, with 7 bases between. CDR1 SGHKS and CDR2 YYEKEE come from the germline V gene (reference sequence). The CDR3 is made up of 13 amino acids. This chain's CDR3 is CASAPATNEKLFF. In DNA form, the CDR3 reads TGTGCCAGCGCACCCGCAACTAATGAAAAACTGTTTTTT.

V is TRBV15 and J is TRBJ2-7, with D tentatively TRBD1 (5 bases). The CDR3 length is 15 residues. Germline V gives CDR1 LNHNV, CDR2 YYDKDF (reference sequence). V gave up 1 base and J gave up 2 bases, with 12 bases separating them. The CDR3 bases are TGTGCCACCAGCAGAGCGTGGGGCAGTCCCTACGAGCAGTACTTC. Residues: CATSRAWGSPYEQYF.